This T cell receptor beta chain is from a study of T-cell memory formation after mild COVID-19 (dated by TCRdb to about 2021). About the full investigation: TCR sequence clusters from the two donors were found to be largely donor specific. Two young, previously healthy adult volunteers, one female and one male, were included in the cohort. In a couple of donors, T-cell clones that expanded and contracted after mild COVID-19 were tracked by sequencing TCRalpha and TCRbeta repertoires over time. The paper's findings and limits, for the study overall: The study covered only a couple of mild cases, and larger cohorts including severe cases with pre-infection samples were considered necessary. SARS-CoV-2 specificity of the second-wave clones peaking on day 37 was not confirmed. Contracting CD4+ clones were located mainly in the CM and EM memory subsets, whereas CD8+ clones were found to be enriched in EMRA. Some responding clones were detected in pre-infection memory, which suggested that pre-existing cross-reactive memory T cells had joined the SARS-CoV-2 response. Clones contracting from day 15 to 85 had balanced CD4/CD8 phenotypes, while a second wave expanding from day 15 to 37 was biased towards CD4+.

Ficoll-Paque density gradient centrifugation was the method used to isolate PBMCs. TCRdb lists the instrument as Illumina NovaSeq 6000. Using 5'RACE with constant-segment primers, TCRalpha and TCRbeta cDNA libraries were constructed, with sample barcodes and unique molecular identifiers added in the process. RNA was extracted from every sample with Trizol reagent. Library amplification was performed in two PCR steps, and a second sample barcode and Illumina TruSeq adapters were introduced in the second step. Sequencing of the libraries was done on an Illumina NovaSeq, producing 2 x 150 bp paired-end reads. The source study handled its data this way. Demultiplexing of reads and collapsing into UMI-guided consensus sequences were performed with migec v1.2.7. Using mixcr v2.1.11, UMI consensuses were aligned to TRA and TRB V and J templates and then assembled into clonotypes. A clonotype was counted as expanded or contracted only if both edgeR and NoisET called the change significant, with noise models trained on biological replicates. For edgeR calls, the thresholds were a false discovery rate-adjusted p below 0.01 and a log2 fold-change of 1. As an exploratory analysis of dynamics, max-normalized trajectories of the 1000 most abundant clonotypes were examined by PCA with hierarchical clustering. The CD4 or CD8 phenotype of responding clones was assigned using the separately sequenced CD4+ and CD8+ repertoires. TCRdb applied fastp at Q25 and MiXCR to the public reads, then kept only in-frame beta chains. Identical CDR3 protein sequences are pooled into one entry, listed with their most common genes and DNA. Clone size and V and J calls follow TCRdb, not the original study. The sample contains 300,000 to 400,000 distinct CDR3 sequences, roughly an eighth of them found a single time. 22% of the sample is in the top ten clones.

Comments on this clonotype: The target of this receptor is not known. No base quality information exists; no much larger clone differs at one position.

Sequencing was done on a sample of PBMCs or a T cell subset sorted from them (not recorded which). The clonotype was recovered from a young man who had mild COVID-19 (a few samples of this study predate the infection). The sample titles of this study are shuffled in the database, so cell type and time point are left out; the donor was told from shared clones.

The nucleotide sequence reads as follows: TGCGCCAGCAGCTTTGGAGACAGGGGGACCGGTACGCAGTATTTT. It is translated as CASSFGDRGTGTQYF. The chain is assembled from TRBV5-1 and TRBJ2-3; TRBD1 agrees with 9 junctional bases. Trimming removed 2 bases from V and 8 bases from J; the gene matches leave 9 bases unexplained. Measured from the cysteine to the phenylalanine, the CDR3 is 15 residues long. Only the CDR3 region is kept as DNA, spanning 45 bases read in frame from base 1. The germline V gene yields SGHRS for CDR1 and YFSETQ for CDR2. Beyond the CDR3, the reference TRBV5-1 and TRBJ2-3 genes provide the residues; the full variable domain reads: KAGVTQTPRYLIKTRGQQVTLSCSPISGHRSVSWYQQTPGQGLQFLFEYFSETQRNKGNFPGRFSGRQFSNSRSEMNVSTLELGDSALYLCASSFGDRGTGTQYFGPGTRLTVL.